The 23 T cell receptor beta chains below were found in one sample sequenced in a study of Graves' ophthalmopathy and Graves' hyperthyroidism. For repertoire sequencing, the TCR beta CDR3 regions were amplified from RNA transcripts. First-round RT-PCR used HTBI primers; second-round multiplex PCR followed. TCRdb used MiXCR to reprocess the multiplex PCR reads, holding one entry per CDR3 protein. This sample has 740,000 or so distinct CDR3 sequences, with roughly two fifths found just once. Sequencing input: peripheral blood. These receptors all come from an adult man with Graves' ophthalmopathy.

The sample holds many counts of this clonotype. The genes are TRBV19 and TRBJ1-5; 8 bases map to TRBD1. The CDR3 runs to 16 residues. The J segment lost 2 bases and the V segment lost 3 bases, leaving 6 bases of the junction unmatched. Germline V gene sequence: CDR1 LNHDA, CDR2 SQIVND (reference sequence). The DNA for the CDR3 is TGTGCCAGTAGTATGCGGACAGGGATTGGCAATCAGCCCCAGCATTTT. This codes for CASSMRTGIGNQPQHF.

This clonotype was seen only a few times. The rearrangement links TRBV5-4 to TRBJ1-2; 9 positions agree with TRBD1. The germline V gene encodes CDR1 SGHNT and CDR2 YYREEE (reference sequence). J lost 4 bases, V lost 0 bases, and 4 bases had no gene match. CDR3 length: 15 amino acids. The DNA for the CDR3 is TGTGCCAGCAGCTTGGGGGACAGGGTTACCTATGGCTACACCTTC. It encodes CASSLGDRVTYGYTF.

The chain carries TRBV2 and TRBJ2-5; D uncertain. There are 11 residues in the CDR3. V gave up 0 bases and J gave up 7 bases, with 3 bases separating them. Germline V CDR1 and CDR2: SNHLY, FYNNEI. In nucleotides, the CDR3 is TGTGCCAGCAGTGAAGCAGGGACCCAGTACTTC. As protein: CASSEAGTQYF.

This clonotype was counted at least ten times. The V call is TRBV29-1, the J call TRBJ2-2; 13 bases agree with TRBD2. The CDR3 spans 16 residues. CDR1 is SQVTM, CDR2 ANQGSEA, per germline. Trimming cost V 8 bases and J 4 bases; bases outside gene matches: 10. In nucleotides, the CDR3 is TGCAGCATAAGACTAGCGGGAGGACTAAGCACCGGGGAGCTGTTTTTT. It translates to CSIRLAGGLSTGELFF.

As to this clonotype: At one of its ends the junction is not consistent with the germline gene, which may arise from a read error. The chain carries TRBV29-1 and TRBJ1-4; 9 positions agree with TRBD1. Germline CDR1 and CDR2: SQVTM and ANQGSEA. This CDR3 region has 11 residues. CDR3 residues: CSGESSRDRVF. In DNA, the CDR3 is TGCAGCGGGGAATCGTCTCGGGACAGGGTATTT.

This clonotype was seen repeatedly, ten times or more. This CDR3 is CASSSMWNSPLHF. The CDR3 DNA follows: TGTGCCAGCAGCTCCATGTGGAATTCACCCCTCCACTTT. V usage is TRBV11-2 and J usage is TRBJ1-6, with D unresolved. Trimming stripped 4 bases from V and 7 bases from J, with 8 bases between. There are 13 residues in the CDR3. Germline V gene lookup returns CDR1 SGHAT and CDR2 FQNNGV.

This chain's CDR3 is CASSMGQGGSLNYGYTF. CDR3 nucleotide sequence: TGCGCCAGCAGCATGGGACAGGGGGGGTCCTTAAACTATGGCTACACCTTC. The rearrangement links TRBV5-1 to TRBJ1-2; 11 bases are shared with TRBD1. Trimming took 4 bases from V and 2 from J; bases not matched to a gene: 10. From germline, CDR1 is SGHRS and CDR2 YFSETQ. The CDR3 is made up of 17 amino acids. Full variable domain (remainder filled in from reference TRBV5-1 and TRBJ1-2): KAGVTQTPRYLIKTRGQQVTLSCSPISGHRSVSWYQQTPGQGLQFLFEYFSETQRNKGNFPGRFSGRQFSNSRSEMNVSTLELGDSALYLCASSMGQGGSLNYGYTFGSGTRLTVV.

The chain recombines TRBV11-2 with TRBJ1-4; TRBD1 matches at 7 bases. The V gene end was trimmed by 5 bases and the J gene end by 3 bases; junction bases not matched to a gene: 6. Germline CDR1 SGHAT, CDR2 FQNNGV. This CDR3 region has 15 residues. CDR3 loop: CASSRQGSANEKLFF. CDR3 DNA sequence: TGTGCCAGCAGCCGACAGGGCTCAGCTAATGAAAAACTGTTTTTT.

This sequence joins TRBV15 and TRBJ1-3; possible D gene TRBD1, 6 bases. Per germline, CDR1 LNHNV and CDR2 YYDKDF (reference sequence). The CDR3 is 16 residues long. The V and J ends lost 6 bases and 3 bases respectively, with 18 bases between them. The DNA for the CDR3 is TGTGCCACCAGTCGGACTAGCGGGGGCCTTGGAAACACCATATATTTT. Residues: CATSRTSGGLGNTIYF.

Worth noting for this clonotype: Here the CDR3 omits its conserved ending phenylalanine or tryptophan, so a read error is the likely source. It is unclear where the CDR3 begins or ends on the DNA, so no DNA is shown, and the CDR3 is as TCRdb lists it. CDR3 sequence: CASSQRRTPANLYL. The chain joins TRBV7-9 to TRBJ1-1; the table's D call TRBD1 went unverified against the DNA. The germline V gene encodes CDR1 SEHNR and CDR2 FQNEAQ (reference sequence). The CDR3 sequence runs 14 residues, both termini included.

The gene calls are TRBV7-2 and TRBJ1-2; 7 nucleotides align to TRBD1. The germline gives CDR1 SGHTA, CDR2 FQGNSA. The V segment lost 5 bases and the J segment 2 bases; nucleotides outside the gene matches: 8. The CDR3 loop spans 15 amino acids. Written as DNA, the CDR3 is TGTGCCAGCAGCCGCGACAGGGCTACAAACTATGGCTACACCTTC. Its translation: CASSRDRATNYGYTF.

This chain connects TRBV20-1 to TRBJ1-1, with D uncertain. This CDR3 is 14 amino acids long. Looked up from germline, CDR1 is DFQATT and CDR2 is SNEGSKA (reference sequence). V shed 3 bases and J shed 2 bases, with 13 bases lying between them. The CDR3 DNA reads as TGCAGTGCTAGTTATACAGAGATAAACACTGAAGCTTTCTTT. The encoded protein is CSASYTEINTEAFF.

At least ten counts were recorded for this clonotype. The CDR3 DNA reads as TGCAGCGTGTGGGACAGGGCAGGGGAGACCCAGTACTTC. It translates to CSVWDRAGETQYF. The V gene is TRBV29-1, the J gene TRBJ2-5, with TRBD1 matching over 9 bases. The CDR3 has 13 residues. CDR1 SQVTM and CDR2 ANQGSEA come from the germline V gene. V was clipped by 6 bases and J by 5 bases; unmatched bases: 7.

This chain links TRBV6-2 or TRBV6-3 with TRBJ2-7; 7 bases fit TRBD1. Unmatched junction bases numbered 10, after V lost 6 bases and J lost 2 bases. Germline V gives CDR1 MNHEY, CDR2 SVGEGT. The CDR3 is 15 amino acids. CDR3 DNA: TGTGCCAGCAGCCGAACCCTTAGGGGGCCCTACGAGCAGTACTTC. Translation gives CASSRTLRGPYEQYF.

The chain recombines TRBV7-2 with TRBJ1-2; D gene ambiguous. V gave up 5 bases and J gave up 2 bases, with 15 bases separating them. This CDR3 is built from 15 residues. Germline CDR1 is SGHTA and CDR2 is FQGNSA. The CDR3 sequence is CASSPATPKNYGYTF. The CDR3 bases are TGTGCCAGCAGCCCGGCGACCCCCAAAAACTATGGCTACACCTTC.

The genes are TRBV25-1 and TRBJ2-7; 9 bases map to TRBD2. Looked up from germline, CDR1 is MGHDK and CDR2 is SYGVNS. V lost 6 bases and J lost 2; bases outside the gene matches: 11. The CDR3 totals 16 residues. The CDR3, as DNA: TGTGCCAGCAGCTCGGGACTAGCCGGACAGACCTACGAGCAGTACTTC. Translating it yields CASSSGLAGQTYEQYF.

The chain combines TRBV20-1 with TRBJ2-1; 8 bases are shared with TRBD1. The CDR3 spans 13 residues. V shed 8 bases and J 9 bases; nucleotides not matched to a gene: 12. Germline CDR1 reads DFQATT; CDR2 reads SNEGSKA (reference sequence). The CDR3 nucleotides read TGCAGTTACCGGACAGGGACGGTGGCTGAGCAGTTCTTC. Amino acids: CSYRTGTVAEQFF.

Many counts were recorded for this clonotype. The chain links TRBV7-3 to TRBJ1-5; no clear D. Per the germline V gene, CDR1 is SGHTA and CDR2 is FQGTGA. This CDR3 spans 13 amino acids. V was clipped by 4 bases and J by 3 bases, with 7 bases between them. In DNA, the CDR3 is TGTGCCAGCAGCTACGGATACAATCAGCCCCAGCATTTT. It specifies CASSYGYNQPQHF.

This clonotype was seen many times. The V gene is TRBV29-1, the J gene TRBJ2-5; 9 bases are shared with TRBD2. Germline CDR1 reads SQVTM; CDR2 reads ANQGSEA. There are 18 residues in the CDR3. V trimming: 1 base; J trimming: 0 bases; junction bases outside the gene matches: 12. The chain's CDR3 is CSVEVKLAGALYQETQYF. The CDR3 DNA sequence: TGCAGCGTTGAAGTCAAACTAGCGGGCGCCTTGTACCAAGAGACCCAGTACTTC.

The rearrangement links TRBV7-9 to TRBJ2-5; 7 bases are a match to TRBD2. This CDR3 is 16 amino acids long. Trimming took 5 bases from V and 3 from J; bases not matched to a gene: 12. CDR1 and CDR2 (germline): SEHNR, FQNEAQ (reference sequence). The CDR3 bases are TGTGCCAGCAGCCAAAGCGGGATTGGGGAAAAAGAGACCCAGTACTTC. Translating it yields CASSQSGIGEKETQYF.

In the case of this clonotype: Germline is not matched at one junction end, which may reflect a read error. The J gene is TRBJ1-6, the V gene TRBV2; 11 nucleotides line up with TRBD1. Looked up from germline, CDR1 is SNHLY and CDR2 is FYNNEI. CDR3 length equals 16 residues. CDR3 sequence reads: CASSGGGQGANSSLHF. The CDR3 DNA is TGTGCCAGCAGTGGAGGAGGACAGGGGGCGAATTCATCCCTCCACTTT.

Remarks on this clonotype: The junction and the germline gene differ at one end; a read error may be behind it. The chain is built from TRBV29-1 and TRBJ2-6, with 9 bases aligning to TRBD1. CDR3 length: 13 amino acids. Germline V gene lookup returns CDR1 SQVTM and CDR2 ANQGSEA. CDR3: CSVGRTGANVLTF. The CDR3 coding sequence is TGCAGCGTTGGTAGGACAGGGGCTAACGTCCTGACTTTC.

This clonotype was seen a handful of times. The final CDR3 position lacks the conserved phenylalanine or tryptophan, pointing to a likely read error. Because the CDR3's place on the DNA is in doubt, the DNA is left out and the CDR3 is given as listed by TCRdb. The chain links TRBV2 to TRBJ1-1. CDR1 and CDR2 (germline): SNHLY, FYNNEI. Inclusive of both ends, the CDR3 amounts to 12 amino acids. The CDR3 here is CASSGKGRETFY.